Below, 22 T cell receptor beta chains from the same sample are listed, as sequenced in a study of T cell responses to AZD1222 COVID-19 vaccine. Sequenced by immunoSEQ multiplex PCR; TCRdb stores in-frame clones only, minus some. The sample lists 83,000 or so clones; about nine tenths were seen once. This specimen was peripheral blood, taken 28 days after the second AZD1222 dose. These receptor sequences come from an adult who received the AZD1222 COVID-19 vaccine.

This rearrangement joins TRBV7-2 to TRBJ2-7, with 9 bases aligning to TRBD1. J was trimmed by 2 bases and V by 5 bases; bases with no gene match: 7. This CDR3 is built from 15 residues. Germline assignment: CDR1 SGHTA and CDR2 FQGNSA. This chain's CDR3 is CASSTRQGGTYEQYF. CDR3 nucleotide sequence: TGTGCCAGCAGCACCCGACAGGGGGGCACCTACGAGCAGTACTTC.

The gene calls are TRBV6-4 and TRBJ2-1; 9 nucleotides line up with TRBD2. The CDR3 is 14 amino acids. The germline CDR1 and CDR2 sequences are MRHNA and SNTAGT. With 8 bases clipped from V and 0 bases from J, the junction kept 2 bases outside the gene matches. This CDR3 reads CASRLAVSYNEQFF. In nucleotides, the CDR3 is TGTGCCAGCCGACTAGCGGTCTCCTACAATGAGCAGTTCTTC.

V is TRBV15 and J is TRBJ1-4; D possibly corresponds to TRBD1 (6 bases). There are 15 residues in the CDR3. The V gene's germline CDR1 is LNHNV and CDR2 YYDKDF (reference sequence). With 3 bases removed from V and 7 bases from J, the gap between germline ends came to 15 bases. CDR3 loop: CATSSRQVVGEKLFF. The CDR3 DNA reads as TGTGCCACCAGCAGCAGACAGGTAGTTGGTGAAAAACTGTTTTTT.

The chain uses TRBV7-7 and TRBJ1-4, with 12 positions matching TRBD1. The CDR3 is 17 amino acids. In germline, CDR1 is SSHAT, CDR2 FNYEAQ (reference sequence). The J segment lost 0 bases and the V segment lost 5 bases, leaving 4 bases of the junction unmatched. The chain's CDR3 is CASSPGQGAPTNEKLFF. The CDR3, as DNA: TGTGCCAGCAGCCCGGGACAGGGGGCTCCAACTAATGAAAAACTGTTTTTT.

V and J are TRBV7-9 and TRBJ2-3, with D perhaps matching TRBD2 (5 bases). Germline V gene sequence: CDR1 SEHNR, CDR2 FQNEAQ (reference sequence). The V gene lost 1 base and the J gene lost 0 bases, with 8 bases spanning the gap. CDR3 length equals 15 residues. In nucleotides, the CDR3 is TGTGCCAGCAGCTTAGAGTGGGAGAGCACAGATACGCAGTATTTT. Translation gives CASSLEWESTDTQYF.

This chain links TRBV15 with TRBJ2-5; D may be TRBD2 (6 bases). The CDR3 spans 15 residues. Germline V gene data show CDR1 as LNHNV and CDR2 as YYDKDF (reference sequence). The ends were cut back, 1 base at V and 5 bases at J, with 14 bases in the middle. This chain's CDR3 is CATSRVTGGGETQYF. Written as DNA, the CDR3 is TGTGCCACCAGCAGAGTAACAGGTGGAGGGGAGACCCAGTACTTC.

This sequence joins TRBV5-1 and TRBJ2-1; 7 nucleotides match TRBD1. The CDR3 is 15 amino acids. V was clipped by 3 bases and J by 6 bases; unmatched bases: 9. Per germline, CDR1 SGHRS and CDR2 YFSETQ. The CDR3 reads CASSWEQGYGNEQFF. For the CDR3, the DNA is TGCGCCAGCAGCTGGGAACAGGGGTACGGCAATGAGCAGTTCTTC.

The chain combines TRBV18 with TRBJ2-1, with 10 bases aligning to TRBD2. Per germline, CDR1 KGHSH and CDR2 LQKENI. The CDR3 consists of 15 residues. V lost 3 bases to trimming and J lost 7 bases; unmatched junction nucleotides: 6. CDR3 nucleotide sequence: TGTGCCAGCTCACCGAAGCGGGAGGGCGGAAATGAGCAGTTCTTC. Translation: CASSPKREGGNEQFF.

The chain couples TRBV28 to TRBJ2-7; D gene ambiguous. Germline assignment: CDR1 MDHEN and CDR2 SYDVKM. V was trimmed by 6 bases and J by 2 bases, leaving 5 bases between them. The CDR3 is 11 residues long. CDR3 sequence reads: CASSPAYEQYF. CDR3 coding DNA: TGTGCCAGCAGCCCAGCCTACGAGCAGTACTTC. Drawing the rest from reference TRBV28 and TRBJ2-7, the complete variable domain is DVKVTQSSRYLVKRTGEKVFLECVQDMDHENMFWYRQDPGLGLRLIYFSYDVKMKEKGDIPEGYSVSREKKERFSLILESASTNQTSMYLCASSPAYEQYFGPGTRLTVT.

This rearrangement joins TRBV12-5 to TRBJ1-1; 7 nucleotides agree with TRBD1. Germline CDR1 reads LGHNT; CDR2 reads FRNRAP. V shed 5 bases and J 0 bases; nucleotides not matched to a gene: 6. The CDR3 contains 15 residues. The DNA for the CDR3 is TGTGCTAGTGGTCTCGACAGGGTCATGAACACTGAAGCTTTCTTT. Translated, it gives CASGLDRVMNTEAFF.

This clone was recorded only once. The CDR3 nucleotides read TGTGCCACCAGTGACTCGGACTGGGGCCTGCCCCAGCATTTT. It translates to CATSDSDWGLPQHF. V gene TRBV24-1 combines with J gene TRBJ1-5; the D gene is possibly TRBD1 (5 bases). From germline, CDR1 is KGHDR and CDR2 SFDVKD. V gave up 4 bases and J gave up 9 bases, with 15 bases separating them. The CDR3 consists of 14 residues.

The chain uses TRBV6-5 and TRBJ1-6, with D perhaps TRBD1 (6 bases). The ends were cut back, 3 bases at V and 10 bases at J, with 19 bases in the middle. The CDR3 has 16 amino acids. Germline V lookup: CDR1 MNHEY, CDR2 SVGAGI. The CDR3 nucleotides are TGTGCCAGCAGTTATCATCCAGGGGAGGGAGGGTCACCCCTCCACTTT. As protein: CASSYHPGEGGSPLHF.

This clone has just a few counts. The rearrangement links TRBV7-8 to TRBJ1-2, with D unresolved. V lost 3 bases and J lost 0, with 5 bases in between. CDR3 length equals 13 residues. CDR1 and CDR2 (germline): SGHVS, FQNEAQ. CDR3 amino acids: CASSFDTNYGYTF. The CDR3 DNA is TGTGCCAGCAGCTTCGACACTAACTATGGCTACACCTTC.

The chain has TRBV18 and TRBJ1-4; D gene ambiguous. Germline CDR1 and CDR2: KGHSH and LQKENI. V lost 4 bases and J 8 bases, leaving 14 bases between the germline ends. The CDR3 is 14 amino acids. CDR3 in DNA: TGTGCCAGCTCACTTACGGGCACAGAGGAAAAACTGTTTTTT. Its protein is CASSLTGTEEKLFF.

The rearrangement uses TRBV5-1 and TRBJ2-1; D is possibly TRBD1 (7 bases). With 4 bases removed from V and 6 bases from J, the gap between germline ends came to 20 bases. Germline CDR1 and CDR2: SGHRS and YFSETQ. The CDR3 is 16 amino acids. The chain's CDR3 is CASSPSSSGGSNEQFF. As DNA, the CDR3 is TGCGCCAGCAGCCCTTCTAGCTCAGGGGGGTCCAATGAGCAGTTCTTC.

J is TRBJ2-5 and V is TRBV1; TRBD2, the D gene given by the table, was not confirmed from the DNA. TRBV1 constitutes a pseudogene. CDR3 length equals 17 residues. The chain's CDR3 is CTSSLYPGLALSETQYF. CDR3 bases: TGCACCAGCAGCCTTTACCCGGGACTAGCGCTTTCAGAGACCCAGTACTTC.

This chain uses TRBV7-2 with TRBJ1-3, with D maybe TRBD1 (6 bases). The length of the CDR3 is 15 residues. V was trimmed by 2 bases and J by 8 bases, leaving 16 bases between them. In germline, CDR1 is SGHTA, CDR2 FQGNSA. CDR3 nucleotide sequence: TGTGCCAGCAGCTTACAAGATGGCAGGGGTGACACCATATATTTT. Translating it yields CASSLQDGRGDTIYF. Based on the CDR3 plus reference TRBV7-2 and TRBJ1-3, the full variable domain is GAGVSQSPSNKVTEKGKDVELRCDPISGHTALYWYRQSLGQGLEFLIYFQGNSAPDKSGLPSDRFSAERTGGSVSTLTIQRTQQEDSAVYLCASSLQDGRGDTIYFGEGSWLTVV.

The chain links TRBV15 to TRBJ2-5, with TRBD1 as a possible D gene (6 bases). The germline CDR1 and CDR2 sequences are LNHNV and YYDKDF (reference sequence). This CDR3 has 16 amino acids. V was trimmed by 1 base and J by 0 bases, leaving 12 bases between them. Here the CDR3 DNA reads TGTGCCACCAGCAGAGCAGGGGCAGTTTACCAAGAGACCCAGTACTTC. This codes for CATSRAGAVYQETQYF. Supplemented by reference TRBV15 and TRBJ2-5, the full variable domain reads DAMVIQNPRYQVTQFGKPVTLSCSQTLNHNVMYWYQQKSSQAPKLLFHYYDKDFNNEADTPDNFQSRRPNTSFCFLDIRSPGLGDTAMYLCATSRAGAVYQETQYFGPGTRLLVL.

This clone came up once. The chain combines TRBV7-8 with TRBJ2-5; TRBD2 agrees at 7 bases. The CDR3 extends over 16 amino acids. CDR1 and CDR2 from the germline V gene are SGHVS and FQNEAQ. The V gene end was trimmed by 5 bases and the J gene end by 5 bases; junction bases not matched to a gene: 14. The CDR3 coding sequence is TGTGCCAGCAGCCCAGGCAAGCAGGCGGGAGCGGAGACCCAGTACTTC. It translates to CASSPGKQAGAETQYF.

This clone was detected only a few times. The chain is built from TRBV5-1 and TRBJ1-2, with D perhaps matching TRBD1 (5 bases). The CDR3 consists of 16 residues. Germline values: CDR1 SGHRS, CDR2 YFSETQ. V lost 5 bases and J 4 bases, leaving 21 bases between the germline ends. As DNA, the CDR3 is TGCGCCAGCAGTTTCGACGGGGCCAGGGCTACCTATGGCTACACCTTC. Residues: CASSFDGARATYGYTF.

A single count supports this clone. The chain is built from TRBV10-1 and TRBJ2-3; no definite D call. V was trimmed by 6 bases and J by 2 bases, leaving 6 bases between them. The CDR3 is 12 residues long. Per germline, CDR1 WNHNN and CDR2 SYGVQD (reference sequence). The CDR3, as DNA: TGCGCCAGCAGAGGTAACACAGATACGCAGTATTTT. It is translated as CASRGNTDTQYF.

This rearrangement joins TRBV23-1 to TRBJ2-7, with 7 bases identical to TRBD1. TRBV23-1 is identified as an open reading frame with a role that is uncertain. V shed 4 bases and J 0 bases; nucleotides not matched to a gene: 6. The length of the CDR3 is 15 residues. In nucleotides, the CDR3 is TGCGCCAGCAGTCCCCGGGACAGAAGCTCCTACGAGCAGTACTTC. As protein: CASSPRDRSSYEQYF.